A selection of T cell receptor beta chains follows, all from one sample in a study of T cells in Graves' hyperthyroidism and ophthalmopathy. TCRdb independently ran MiXCR on the multiplex PCR reads; one entry per CDR3 protein. The profile covers about 400,000 distinct CDR3 sequences, with 15% appearing a single time and approximately 29% taken by the ten largest. Material for sequencing was blood. These receptors were collected from a woman in her thirties with Graves' hyperthyroidism. Both conserved end residues are part of each CDR3. The D gene is left open where the match is weak. Where a row states a size, it is once, few, many or the class of an expanded clone; other rows omit it.

d_call,v_call,cdr3_length,clone_size,j_call,cdr3_aa,cdr3_nt
NA,TRBV6-2/TRBV6-3,13,many,TRBJ1-1,CASSWIMNTEAFF,TGTGCCAGCAGTTGGATCATGAACACTGAAGCTTTCTTT
NA,TRBV5-1,14,NA,TRBJ1-2,CASSLAVGDYGYTF,TGCGCCAGCAGCTTGGCCGTAGGGGACTATGGCTACACCTTC
TRBD2,TRBV2,14,NA,TRBJ2-2,CASSGLLAAGELFF,TGTGCCAGCAGTGGTTTACTAGCGGCCGGGGAGCTGTTTTTT
TRBD2,TRBV2,17,many,TRBJ2-5,CASRGSSGRSAYETQYF,TGTGCCAGCAGGGGCTCTAGCGGGAGGTCCGCCTATGAGACCCAGTACTTC
TRBD1,TRBV10-2,13,NA,TRBJ2-1,CASSESTGGPEFF,TGCGCCAGCAGTGAGTCGACAGGGGGCCCCGAGTTCTTC
NA,TRBV27,12,NA,TRBJ2-1,CASSPTGSLQFF,TGTGCCAGCAGTCCTACTGGAAGTCTTCAGTTCTTC
TRBD1,TRBV29-1,15,many,TRBJ2-6,CSGWDRGSGANVLTF,TGCAGCGGCTGGGACAGGGGCTCTGGGGCCAACGTCCTGACTTTC
TRBD2,TRBV4-1,15,NA,TRBJ2-7,CASSRGLAGGREQYF,TGCGCCAGCAGCCGCGGACTAGCGGGAGGGCGAGAGCAGTACTTC
NA,TRBV5-1,15,NA,TRBJ2-5,CASSSGTDEKETQYF,TGCGCCAGCAGCTCCGGGACTGACGAAAAAGAGACCCAGTACTTC
NA,TRBV6-2/TRBV6-3,15,NA,TRBJ2-1,CASSYASLGDNEQFF,TGTGCCAGCAGTTACGCCTCCCTTGGGGACAATGAGCAGTTCTTC
NA,TRBV3-1,14,NA,TRBJ1-4,CASSQWSSNEKLFF,TGTGCCAGCAGCCAATGGAGCTCTAATGAAAAACTGTTTTTT
TRBD1,TRBV7-8,17,NA,TRBJ1-5,CASSPWIRQGLFGPQHF,TGTGCCAGCAGCCCCTGGATCAGACAGGGGCTCTTCGGGCCCCAGCATTTT
NA,TRBV28,14,many,TRBJ2-3,CASSLGGYTDTQYF,TGTGCCAGCAGCCTAGGAGGGTACACAGATACGCAGTATTTT
NA,TRBV6-1,18,many,TRBJ2-3,CASSSRRLERISTDTQYF,TGTGCCAGCAGTAGCAGGCGACTAGAGCGAATTAGCACAGATACGCAGTATTTT
NA,TRBV20-1,16,NA,TRBJ2-5,CSARDLNSGTRETQYF,TGCAGTGCTAGAGATCTCAACAGCGGGACAAGGGAGACCCAGTACTTC
NA,TRBV20-1,15,many,TRBJ2-5,CSASTGTWGPETQYF,TGCAGTGCTAGTACCGGGACGTGGGGGCCCGAGACCCAGTACTTC
TRBD1,TRBV7-9,17,few,TRBJ2-7,CASSTTLTGTSSYEQYF,TGTGCCAGCAGCACAACATTGACAGGGACGAGCTCCTACGAGCAGTACTTC
NA,TRBV12-3/TRBV12-4,15,many,TRBJ2-7,CASSLGLKPQNEQYF,TGTGCCAGCAGTTTAGGACTCAAACCGCAGAACGAGCAGTACTTC
NA,TRBV24-1,13,NA,TRBJ1-4,CATSRRGNEKLFF,TGTGCCACCAGTAGGAGGGGGAATGAAAAACTGTTTTTT
NA,TRBV18,14,many,TRBJ2-5,CASSPLANQETQYF,TGTGCCAGCTCACCGCTAGCGAACCAAGAGACCCAGTACTTC
NA,TRBV7-8,17,few,TRBJ2-1,CASSWRLPLFTYNEQFF,TGTGCCAGCAGCTGGCGACTCCCGCTTTTCACCTACAATGAGCAGTTCTTC
TRBD1,TRBV5-1,16,many,TRBJ1-1,CASSTGQGGVNTEAFF,TGCGCCAGCAGCACCGGACAGGGAGGCGTGAACACTGAAGCTTTCTTT
NA,TRBV30,15,many,TRBJ2-7,CAWSSRRGLVVEQYF,TGTGCCTGGAGCTCCCGGCGGGGGCTTGTAGTCGAGCAGTACTTC